The rows below give T cell receptor beta chains drawn from one sample of a study of identifying expanded T cells in peripheral blood. TCRdb keeps only in-frame clones here, not all; method: immunoSEQ multiplex PCR. This sample yields around 120,000 clones, of which about 89% are seen a single time; less than 20% belongs to the top ten. Input material: blood. All receptors derive from a person aged 18-69 years in good health. The CDR3 runs from the conserved cysteine through the conserved F or W. Fields, in order: CDR3 length, V gene, D gene, clone size, J gene, CDR3 protein, CDR3 DNA. A D gene is named only where the DNA matches it firmly. The listing skips clone size in some rows; elsewhere it reads once, few, many or a size class.

cdr3_length: 12
v_call: TRBV9
d_call: .
clone_size: .
j_call: TRBJ2-3
cdr3_aa: CASSPGWQPQYF
cdr3_nt: TGTGCCAGCAGTCCAGGGTGGCAGCCGCAGTATTTT

cdr3_length: 13
v_call: TRBV7-8
d_call: .
clone_size: .
j_call: TRBJ2-7
cdr3_aa: CASSLPDLLEQYF
cdr3_nt: TGTGCCAGCAGCTTACCGGACCTACTTGAGCAGTACTTC

cdr3_length: 15
v_call: TRBV11-2
d_call: TRBD2
clone_size: .
j_call: TRBJ2-7
cdr3_aa: CASSFELAGSYEQYF
cdr3_nt: TGTGCCAGCAGCTTCGAACTAGCGGGCTCCTACGAGCAGTACTTC

cdr3_length: 13
v_call: TRBV4-3
d_call: .
clone_size: .
j_call: TRBJ2-7
cdr3_aa: CASSPRRSYEQYF
cdr3_nt: TGCGCCAGCAGCCCGAGGCGGTCCTACGAGCAGTACTTC

cdr3_length: 16
v_call: TRBV6-6
d_call: TRBD2
clone_size: .
j_call: TRBJ2-1
cdr3_aa: CASSYQSGGRSLEQFF
cdr3_nt: TGTGCCAGCAGTTATCAGAGCGGGGGGAGGTCCCTTGAGCAGTTCTTC

cdr3_length: 16
v_call: TRBV18
d_call: TRBD1
clone_size: .
j_call: TRBJ1-1
cdr3_aa: CASSPIGQGGSVGAFF
cdr3_nt: TGTGCCAGCTCACCTATAGGACAGGGCGGCTCGGTGGGAGCTTTCTTT

cdr3_length: 15
v_call: TRBV7-8
d_call: .
clone_size: .
j_call: TRBJ1-6
cdr3_aa: CASSLDRTANSPLHF
cdr3_nt: TGTGCCAGCAGCTTAGATCGGACAGCGAATTCACCCCTCCACTTT

cdr3_length: 15
v_call: TRBV10-3
d_call: TRBD1
clone_size: .
j_call: TRBJ2-4
cdr3_aa: CAIASPGQGENIQYF
cdr3_nt: TGTGCCATCGCATCGCCGGGACAGGGGGAGAACATTCAGTACTTC

cdr3_length: 16
v_call: TRBV4-3
d_call: TRBD2
clone_size: .
j_call: TRBJ2-5
cdr3_aa: CASSQDSGGAGETQYF
cdr3_nt: TGCGCCAGCAGCCAAGATAGCGGGGGGGCCGGAGAGACCCAGTACTTC

cdr3_length: 16
v_call: TRBV2
d_call: .
clone_size: .
j_call: TRBJ1-2
cdr3_aa: CASSPWGPQEAYGYTF
cdr3_nt: TGTGCCAGCAGTCCCTGGGGACCACAGGAAGCATATGGCTACACCTTC

cdr3_length: 14
v_call: TRBV7-9
d_call: .
clone_size: once
j_call: TRBJ2-3
cdr3_aa: CASRGRGASDTQYF
cdr3_nt: TGTGCCAGCAGGGGGAGAGGAGCGTCAGATACGCAGTATTTT

cdr3_length: 14
v_call: TRBV29-1
d_call: TRBD1
clone_size: .
j_call: TRBJ1-2
cdr3_aa: CSVEVGTANYGYTF
cdr3_nt: TGCAGCGTTGAAGTAGGGACAGCTAACTATGGCTACACCTTC

cdr3_length: 15
v_call: TRBV6-5
d_call: .
clone_size: .
j_call: TRBJ1-1
cdr3_aa: CASSYSRPGLTEAFF
cdr3_nt: TGTGCCAGCAGTTACTCGAGACCAGGGCTCACTGAAGCTTTCTTT

cdr3_length: 17
v_call: TRBV7-2
d_call: .
clone_size: .
j_call: TRBJ2-7
cdr3_aa: CASSSRTGIGSSYEQYF
cdr3_nt: TGTGCCAGCAGCTCACGTACAGGTATCGGAAGCTCCTACGAGCAGTACTTC

cdr3_length: 12
v_call: TRBV13
d_call: .
clone_size: .
j_call: TRBJ2-7
cdr3_aa: CASSFTSGEQYF
cdr3_nt: TGTGCCAGCAGCTTCACGTCGGGCGAGCAGTACTTC

cdr3_length: 14
v_call: TRBV5-1
d_call: TRBD1
clone_size: .
j_call: TRBJ1-4
cdr3_aa: CASSEQGGKEKLFF
cdr3_nt: TGCGCCAGCAGCGAACAGGGGGGGAAGGAAAAACTGTTTTTT

cdr3_length: 12
v_call: TRBV7-9
d_call: .
clone_size: .
j_call: TRBJ2-1
cdr3_aa: CASSLNYNEQFF
cdr3_nt: TGTGCCAGCAGCTTAAACTACAATGAGCAGTTCTTC

cdr3_length: 15
v_call: TRBV5-4
d_call: TRBD2
clone_size: .
j_call: TRBJ2-1
cdr3_aa: CASSLSSGRYNEQFF
cdr3_nt: TGTGCCAGCAGCTTGAGTAGCGGGCGCTACAATGAGCAGTTCTTC

cdr3_length: 15
v_call: TRBV14
d_call: .
clone_size: .
j_call: TRBJ2-3
cdr3_aa: CASSQDDWITDTQYF
cdr3_nt: TGTGCCAGCAGCCAAGATGACTGGATCACAGATACGCAGTATTTT

cdr3_length: 13
v_call: TRBV5-4
d_call: .
clone_size: .
j_call: TRBJ2-6
cdr3_aa: CASSLAGANVLTF
cdr3_nt: TGTGCCAGCAGCTTAGCTGGGGCCAACGTCCTGACTTTC

cdr3_length: 17
v_call: TRBV18
d_call: TRBD2
clone_size: .
j_call: TRBJ2-7
cdr3_aa: CASSPWTSGDHSYEQYF
cdr3_nt: TGTGCCAGCTCACCCTGGACTAGCGGGGACCACTCCTACGAGCAGTACTTC

cdr3_length: 14
v_call: TRBV28
d_call: TRBD1
clone_size: .
j_call: TRBJ1-2
cdr3_aa: CASSLPHRGLGYTF
cdr3_nt: TGTGCCAGCAGTCTGCCCCATAGGGGGCTTGGCTACACCTTC

cdr3_length: 13
v_call: TRBV18
d_call: .
clone_size: .
j_call: TRBJ1-1
cdr3_aa: CASSGQPNTEAFF
cdr3_nt: TGTGCCAGCTCCGGCCAGCCGAACACTGAAGCTTTCTTT

cdr3_length: 14
v_call: TRBV19
d_call: TRBD1
clone_size: .
j_call: TRBJ2-5
cdr3_aa: CASRTTGGSGTQYF
cdr3_nt: TGTGCCAGTAGAACTACAGGGGGTTCAGGGACCCAGTACTTC

cdr3_length: 16
v_call: TRBV9
d_call: .
clone_size: .
j_call: TRBJ1-2
cdr3_aa: CASSSTGTPPNYGYTF
cdr3_nt: TGTGCCAGCAGCTCAACCGGGACACCTCCTAACTATGGCTACACCTTC

cdr3_length: 15
v_call: TRBV7-2
d_call: .
clone_size: once
j_call: TRBJ1-4
cdr3_aa: CASSFGPTGLEKLFF
cdr3_nt: TGTGCCAGCAGCTTCGGACCGACGGGGCTAGAAAAACTGTTTTTT

cdr3_length: 15
v_call: TRBV2
d_call: TRBD1
clone_size: .
j_call: TRBJ2-7
cdr3_aa: CASSETGGRGHEQYF
cdr3_nt: TGTGCCAGCAGTGAAACAGGAGGCAGGGGGCACGAGCAGTACTTC

cdr3_length: 15
v_call: TRBV4-3
d_call: TRBD1
clone_size: once
j_call: TRBJ1-4
cdr3_aa: CASSHGTATNEKLFF
cdr3_nt: TGCGCCAGCAGCCATGGGACAGCAACTAATGAAAAACTGTTTTTT

cdr3_length: 15
v_call: TRBV4-3
d_call: .
clone_size: .
j_call: TRBJ1-3
cdr3_aa: CASSQEVNLGNTIYF
cdr3_nt: TGCGCCAGCAGCCAAGAGGTGAACTTAGGAAACACCATATATTTT

cdr3_length: 15
v_call: TRBV6-6
d_call: TRBD1
clone_size: .
j_call: TRBJ1-5
cdr3_aa: CASSYSGQGGQPQHF
cdr3_nt: TGTGCCAGCAGTTACTCGGGACAGGGGGGACAGCCCCAGCATTTT

cdr3_length: 14
v_call: TRBV5-4
d_call: TRBD1
clone_size: .
j_call: TRBJ1-5
cdr3_aa: CASSKTGANQPQHF
cdr3_nt: TGTGCCAGCAGCAAGACAGGGGCTAATCAGCCCCAGCATTTT

cdr3_length: 16
v_call: TRBV4-3
d_call: TRBD2
clone_size: .
j_call: TRBJ2-1
cdr3_aa: CASSQVLAGGLSEQFF
cdr3_nt: TGCGCCAGCAGCCAAGTCCTAGCGGGGGGGCTTAGTGAGCAGTTCTTC

cdr3_length: 13
v_call: TRBV27
d_call: .
clone_size: .
j_call: TRBJ2-7
cdr3_aa: CASSLNVNYEQYF
cdr3_nt: TGTGCCAGCAGTTTAAACGTAAACTACGAGCAGTACTTC

cdr3_length: 15
v_call: TRBV5-4
d_call: .
clone_size: .
j_call: TRBJ1-2
cdr3_aa: CASRPPGYSYLGYTF
cdr3_nt: TGTGCCAGCAGACCGCCAGGGTATTCCTACCTTGGCTACACCTTC

cdr3_length: 12
v_call: TRBV30
d_call: TRBD1
clone_size: .
j_call: TRBJ1-2
cdr3_aa: CAWDRANYGYTF
cdr3_nt: TGTGCCTGGGACAGGGCTAACTATGGCTACACCTTC

cdr3_length: 11
v_call: TRBV6-5
d_call: .
clone_size: .
j_call: TRBJ1-1
cdr3_aa: CASSASAEAFF
cdr3_nt: TGTGCCAGCAGTGCCTCGGCTGAAGCTTTCTTT

cdr3_length: 18
v_call: TRBV19
d_call: .
clone_size: once
j_call: TRBJ1-1
cdr3_aa: CASSIKNPRGASSTEAFF
cdr3_nt: TGTGCCAGTAGTATTAAAAACCCCCGGGGAGCGTCTAGCACTGAAGCTTTCTTT

cdr3_length: 14
v_call: TRBV4-3
d_call: .
clone_size: .
j_call: TRBJ1-1
cdr3_aa: CASSQETENTEAFF
cdr3_nt: TGCGCCAGCAGCCAGGAGACAGAGAACACTGAAGCTTTCTTT

cdr3_length: 16
v_call: TRBV2
d_call: TRBD1
clone_size: .
j_call: TRBJ2-7
cdr3_aa: CASSGGSWTGRTEQYF
cdr3_nt: TGTGCCAGCAGTGGAGGTTCATGGACAGGACGTACAGAGCAGTACTTC

cdr3_length: 14
v_call: TRBV6-6
d_call: .
clone_size: .
j_call: TRBJ2-7
cdr3_aa: CASSWYGESYEQYF
cdr3_nt: TGTGCCAGCAGTTGGTACGGGGAGTCCTACGAGCAGTACTTC

cdr3_length: 14
v_call: TRBV29-1
d_call: TRBD1
clone_size: .
j_call: TRBJ1-2
cdr3_aa: CSVPQGQGNYGYTF
cdr3_nt: TGCAGCGTCCCCCAAGGACAGGGAAACTATGGCTACACCTTC

cdr3_length: 16
v_call: TRBV19
d_call: .
clone_size: .
j_call: TRBJ2-3
cdr3_aa: CASSRPGGAGTDTQYF
cdr3_nt: TGTGCCAGTAGCCGCCCAGGGGGGGCGGGAACAGATACGCAGTATTTT

cdr3_length: 12
v_call: TRBV6-5
d_call: .
clone_size: .
j_call: TRBJ2-7
cdr3_aa: CASSYRSTPLTF
cdr3_nt: TGTGCCAGCAGTTACCGGTCGACACCGCTTACCTTC

cdr3_length: 14
v_call: TRBV7-7
d_call: .
clone_size: .
j_call: TRBJ2-2
cdr3_aa: CASSSQGLTGELFF
cdr3_nt: TGTGCCAGCAGCTCGCAGGGACTCACCGGGGAGCTGTTTTTT

cdr3_length: 19
v_call: TRBV7-9
d_call: .
clone_size: .
j_call: TRBJ1-2
cdr3_aa: CASSFHLGQEARNFYGYTF
cdr3_nt: TGTGCCAGCAGCTTCCATTTGGGGCAGGAGGCAAGAAACTTCTATGGCTACACCTTC

cdr3_length: 14
v_call: TRBV5-1
d_call: .
clone_size: .
j_call: TRBJ1-3
cdr3_aa: CASSLGTAGNTIYF
cdr3_nt: TGCGCCAGCAGCTTGGGAACGGCCGGAAACACCATATATTTT

cdr3_length: 16
v_call: TRBV6-1
d_call: .
clone_size: .
j_call: TRBJ1-4
cdr3_aa: CASSAEQGATNEKLFF
cdr3_nt: TGTGCCAGCAGTGCAGAACAGGGCGCAACTAATGAAAAACTGTTTTTT

cdr3_length: 13
v_call: TRBV27
d_call: TRBD2
clone_size: .
j_call: TRBJ2-3
cdr3_aa: CAGLGGGTDTQYF
cdr3_nt: TGTGCCGGTCTCGGGGGGGGCACAGATACGCAGTATTTT

cdr3_length: 13
v_call: TRBV10-3
d_call: .
clone_size: .
j_call: TRBJ2-1
cdr3_aa: CAISGLSYNEQFF
cdr3_nt: TGTGCCATCAGTGGACTCTCCTACAATGAGCAGTTCTTC

cdr3_length: 12
v_call: TRBV30
d_call: .
clone_size: .
j_call: TRBJ1-6
cdr3_aa: CAWSVGPSPLHF
cdr3_nt: TGTGCCTGGAGTGTAGGACCTTCCCCCCTCCACTTT

cdr3_length: 18
v_call: TRBV30
d_call: .
clone_size: once
j_call: TRBJ1-6
cdr3_aa: CAWSTWTIGLSYNSPLHF
cdr3_nt: TGTGCCTGGAGTACTTGGACTATTGGGCTCTCCTATAATTCACCCCTCCACTTT

cdr3_length: 16
v_call: TRBV5-4
d_call: .
clone_size: .
j_call: TRBJ1-3
cdr3_aa: CASRTGGGDSGNTIYF
cdr3_nt: TGTGCCAGCAGAACCGGAGGAGGAGACTCTGGAAACACCATATATTTT

cdr3_length: 13
v_call: TRBV28
d_call: .
clone_size: .
j_call: TRBJ2-5
cdr3_aa: CASSSGGLETQYF
cdr3_nt: TGTGCCAGCAGTTCAGGGGGGCTAGAGACCCAGTACTTC